The present T cell receptor beta chain was sequenced within a study of T-cell reconstitution after alpha-beta-depleted transplantation in children. In this sample, this clonotype turned up a few times. Antigen unknown. General study points: Several hundred graft clones that had expanded were reportedly the source of alpha-beta T cells about two months after transplant.

This CDR3 is 18 amino acids long. Between the trimmed V and J ends, which lost 0 bases and 7 bases, there was a span of 23 bases. In germline, CDR1 is SGHRS, CDR2 YFSETQ. Unique molecular identifiers were built into the TCRbeta library. Each CDR3 protein gets one entry after TCRdb re-called the PCR reads with MiXCR. The data show approximately 500,000 distinct CDR3 sequences, roughly 27% seen once. This rearrangement joins TRBV5-1 to TRBJ2-1; either TRBD1 or TRBD2 may fit D (5 bases each). The sequences come from PBMCs, collected before TCRalphabeta/CD19-depleted stem cell transplant. The TCR sequence derives from a boy in the first two years of life with Wiskott-Aldrich syndrome, due to receive a stem cell transplant. The DNA of the CDR3 is TGCGCCAGCAGCTTGGCCAAAATGGGGCTAGCCGTGGGGAATGAGCAGTTCTTC. Its translation: CASSLAKMGLAVGNEQFF.